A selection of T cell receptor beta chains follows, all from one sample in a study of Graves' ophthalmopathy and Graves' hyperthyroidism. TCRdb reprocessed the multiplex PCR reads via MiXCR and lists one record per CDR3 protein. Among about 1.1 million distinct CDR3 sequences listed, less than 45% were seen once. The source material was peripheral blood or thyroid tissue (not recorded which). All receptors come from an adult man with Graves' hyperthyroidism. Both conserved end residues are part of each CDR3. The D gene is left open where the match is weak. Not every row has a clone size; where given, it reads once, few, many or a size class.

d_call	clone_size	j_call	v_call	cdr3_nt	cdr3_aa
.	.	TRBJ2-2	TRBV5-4	TGTGCCAGCAGCTTGTTAGGGGCTAACACCGGGGAGCTGTTTTTT	CASSLLGANTGELFF
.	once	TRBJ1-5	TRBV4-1	TGCGCCAGCAGCCAAGACTCTGAGGGGCAGCCCCAGCATTTT	CASSQDSEGQPQHF
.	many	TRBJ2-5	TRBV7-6	TGTGCCAGCAGCTTAGTCCCCCCACCGCAAGAGACCCAGTACTTC	CASSLVPPPQETQYF
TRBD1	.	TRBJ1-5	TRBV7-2	TGTACCAGCAGCTTTGCTGGACAGGGACATCAGCCCCAGCATTTT	CTSSFAGQGHQPQHF
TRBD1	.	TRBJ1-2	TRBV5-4	TGTGCCAGCAGCTTGCTAGGGACAGGCGTTCGGGAGTATGGCTACACCTTC	CASSLLGTGVREYGYTF
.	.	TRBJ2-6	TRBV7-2	TGTGCCAGCAGCTTACGGGGGTCCAACGTCCTGACTTTC	CASSLRGSNVLTF
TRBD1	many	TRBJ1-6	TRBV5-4	TGTGCCAGCAGCCCGGTGACAGGGGGCCCCTCACCCCTCCACTTT	CASSPVTGGPSPLHF
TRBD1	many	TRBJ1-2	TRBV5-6	TGTGCCAGCAGCGCGGACAGGGGGCTTGATGGCTACACCTTC	CASSADRGLDGYTF
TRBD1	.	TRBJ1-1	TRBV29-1	TGCAGCGTTGAAAGTCTTCAGGGGGGCGAAGCTTTCTTT	CSVESLQGGEAFF
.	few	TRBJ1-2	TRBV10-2	TGCGCCAGCAGTGCCGGACTAGCGGGAGGGTATGGCTACACCTTC	CASSAGLAGGYGYTF
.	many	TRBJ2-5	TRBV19	TGTGCCAGTAGTATAAATCCCGCGGGGGAGACCCAGTACTTC	CASSINPAGETQYF
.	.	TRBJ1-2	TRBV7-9	TGTGCCAGCAGCCCCGGGACCTATGGCTACACCTTC	CASSPGTYGYTF
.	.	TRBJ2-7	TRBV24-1	TGTGCCACCAGTGATTTCCCCAGCCACGAGCAGTACTTC	CATSDFPSHEQYF
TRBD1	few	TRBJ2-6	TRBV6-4	TGTGCCAGCAGTGCTGGACAGGGTTTCTCTGGGGCCAACGTCCTGACTTTC	CASSAGQGFSGANVLTF
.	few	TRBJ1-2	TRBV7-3	TGTGCCAGCAGCTTCGGGGGGGCTTCGGGTGGCTACACCTTC	CASSFGGASGGYTF
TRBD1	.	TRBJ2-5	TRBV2	TGTGCCAGCAGTGTGGGACAGGGTGAAGAGACCCAGTACTTC	CASSVGQGEETQYF
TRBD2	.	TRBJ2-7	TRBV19	TGTGCCAGTAGTGTGTTGGGACCCTTGACTAGCGGGATGCCCTACGAGCAGTACTTC	CASSVLGPLTSGMPYEQYF
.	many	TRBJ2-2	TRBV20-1	TGCAGTGCTAGCGGGGTGCAGGACACCGGGGAGCTGTTTTTT	CSASGVQDTGELFF
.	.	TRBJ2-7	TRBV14	TGTGCCAGCAGCCAAGATCGAACAGTCGCAACCTACGAGCAGTACTTC	CASSQDRTVATYEQYF
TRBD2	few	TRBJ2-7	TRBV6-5	TGTGCCAGCAGTGCGGGACTAGCGGGAGGTATAGCCTACGAGCAGCACTTC	CASSAGLAGGIAYEQHF
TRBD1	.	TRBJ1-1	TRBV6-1	TGTGCCAGCAGTGACAGGGGGCGTGTGAACACTGAAGCTTTCTTT	CASSDRGRVNTEAFF
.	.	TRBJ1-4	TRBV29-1	TGCAGCGTTGAAGCGTCGGGTTCGGGGAGAGAAAAACTGTTTTTT	CSVEASGSGREKLFF
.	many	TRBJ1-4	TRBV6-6	TGTGCCAGCGCGCGGGACACCGCAACTAATGAAAAACTGTTTTTT	CASARDTATNEKLFF
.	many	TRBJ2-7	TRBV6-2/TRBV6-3	TGTGCCAGCAGTTATTTAGAGGGCTCCTACGAGCAGTACTTC	CASSYLEGSYEQYF
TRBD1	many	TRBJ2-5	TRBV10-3	TGTGCCATCAGTCCCGGACAGGCGATAATGACCCAGTACTTC	CAISPGQAIMTQYF
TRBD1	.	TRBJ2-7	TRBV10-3	TGTGCCAGCAGCAGTAGGGACAGGCTCTTCTCCTACGAGCAGTACTTC	CASSSRDRLFSYEQYF
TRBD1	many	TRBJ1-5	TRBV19	TGTGCCAGTAAGTCGTTAGGACAGGGCTGGCAGCCCCAGCATTTT	CASKSLGQGWQPQHF
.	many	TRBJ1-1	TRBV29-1	TGCAGCGTTGGTGGGACCACTGAAGCTTTCTTT	CSVGGTTEAFF
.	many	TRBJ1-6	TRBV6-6	TGTGCCAGCAGTTTACAAAATTCACCCCTCCACTTT	CASSLQNSPLHF
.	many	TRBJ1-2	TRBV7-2	TGTGCCAGCAGCTTAGCAGGACGGCTGCTCGACTACACCTTC	CASSLAGRLLDYTF
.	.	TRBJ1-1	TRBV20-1	TGCAGTGCTAGAGATGTTGCGGGGGCTTTCTTT	CSARDVAGAFF
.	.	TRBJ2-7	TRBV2	TGTGCCAGCAGCCAAAGAACAGGACTCCAGAGCTCCTACGAGCAGTACTTC	CASSQRTGLQSSYEQYF
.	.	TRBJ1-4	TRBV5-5	TGTGCCAGCAGCCGACGTCCAGGAGTCGGGACTAATGAAAAACTGTTTTTT	CASSRRPGVGTNEKLFF
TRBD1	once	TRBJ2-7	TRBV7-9	TGTGCCAGCAGTCAAACCGGGACAGGGAATTGGTACGAGCAGTACTTC	CASSQTGTGNWYEQYF
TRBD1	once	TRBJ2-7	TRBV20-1	TGCAGTGCCGACTACAGGGGGCATTCCTACGAGCGGTACTTC	CSADYRGHSYERYF
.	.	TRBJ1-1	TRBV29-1	TGCAGCGTTCCCGAGGGGAGCACTGAAGCTTTCTTT	CSVPEGSTEAFF
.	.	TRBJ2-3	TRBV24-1	TGTGCCACCAGTGATCCACCCCGGACGGGTGATACGCAGTATTTT	CATSDPPRTGDTQYF
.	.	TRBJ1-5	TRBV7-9	.	CASSLGGELWLHLRFGVGQPQHF
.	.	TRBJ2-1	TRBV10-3	TGTGCCATTGGGGCGGGGTACAATGAGCAGTTCTTC	CAIGAGYNEQFF
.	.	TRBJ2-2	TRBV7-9	TGTGCCAGCAGTCCGGCGGTAGGGGAGCTGTTTTTT	CASSPAVGELFF
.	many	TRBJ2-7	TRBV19	TGTGCCAGTAGTTCTCGGACGCGGCCCTACGAGCAGTACTTC	CASSSRTRPYEQYF